The clone carrying this TCR beta chain is termed medium-sized. Its antigen remains unidentified. V lost 1 base, J lost 3 bases, and 8 bases lay in between. Germline values: CDR1 MNHEY, CDR2 SMNVEV (reference sequence). The CDR3 covers 14 residues. Each CDR3 protein is one row after TCRdb ran MiXCR on the reads. Found here are about 14,000 distinct CDR3 sequences, approximately 17% of them singletons; the top ten hold around 13%. The data were taken from a study of liver allograft versus peripheral blood T cells. Overall study context: The study compared liver allograft T cell receptor repertoires against peripheral blood repertoires of liver transplant recipients.

Study-wide points: Intra-allograft T cell receptor repertoires in the liver reportedly differed from peripheral blood repertoires.

The TCR originated in a human patient who had a liver transplant. Some T cells may have originated in the graft donor. V usage is TRBV27 and J usage is TRBJ2-3; D ambiguous. The CDR3 sequence: CASSLWQGTDTQYF. DNA of the CDR3: TGTGCCAGCAGTTTATGGCAAGGTACAGATACGCAGTATTTT.